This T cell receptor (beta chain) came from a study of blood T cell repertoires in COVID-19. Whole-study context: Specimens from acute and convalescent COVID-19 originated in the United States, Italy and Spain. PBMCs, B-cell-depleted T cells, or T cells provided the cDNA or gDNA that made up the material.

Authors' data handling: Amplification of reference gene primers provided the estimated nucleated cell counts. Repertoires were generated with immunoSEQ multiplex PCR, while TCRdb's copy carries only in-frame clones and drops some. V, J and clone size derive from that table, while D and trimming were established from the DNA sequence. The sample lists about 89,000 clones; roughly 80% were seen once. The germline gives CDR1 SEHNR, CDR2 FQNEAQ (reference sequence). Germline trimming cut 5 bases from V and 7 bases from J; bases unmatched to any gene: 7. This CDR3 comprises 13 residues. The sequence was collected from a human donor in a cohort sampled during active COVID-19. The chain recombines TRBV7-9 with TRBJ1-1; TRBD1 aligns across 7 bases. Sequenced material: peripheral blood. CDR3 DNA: TGTGCCAGCAGCACCTGGACAGGAGGTGAAGCTTTCTTT. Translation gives CASSTWTGGEAFF.